Listed here are 20 T cell receptor beta chains from one sample, sequenced in a study of blood T cell repertoires in COVID-19. The repertoire was sequenced with immunoSEQ multiplex PCR; TCRdb's copy has only in-frame clones and lacks some. The sample contains hundreds of thousands of clones, around nine tenths of which appear only once. The sample consisted of peripheral blood. These receptor sequences come from a man in his 60s with acute or convalescent COVID-19.

V is TRBV5-4 and J is TRBJ2-7; weak D call: TRBD2 (7 bases). The CDR3 is 14 amino acids. With 4 bases removed from V and 5 bases from J, the gap between germline ends came to 16 bases. Germline CDR1 is SGHNT and CDR2 is YYREEE (reference sequence). The CDR3 spells CASSLGGRGHEQYF. DNA of the CDR3: TGTGCCAGCAGCCTGGGGGGGCGCGGGCACGAGCAGTACTTC.

The V and J genes are TRBV27 and TRBJ1-6, with D unresolved. The CDR3 length is 12 residues. CDR1 and CDR2 (germline): MNHEY, SMNVEV (reference sequence). Trimming took off 6 bases at V and 5 bases at J, with 5 bases between the two ends. The CDR3 region is CASSFDNSPLHF. The CDR3 bases are TGTGCCAGCAGCTTTGATAATTCACCCCTCCACTTT.

Only one count was recorded for this clone. V usage is TRBV3-1 (or the pseudogene TRBV3-2) and J usage is TRBJ2-7; unclear D gene. CDR1 and CDR2 (germline): LGHDT, YNNKEL (reference sequence). With 5 bases removed from V and 2 bases from J, the gap between germline ends came to 4 bases. CDR3 length equals 11 residues. The CDR3 region is CASSATYEQYF. The DNA for the CDR3 is TGTGCCAGCAGCGCGACCTACGAGCAGTACTTC.

The chain links TRBV18 to TRBJ1-3; TRBD1 aligns across 9 bases. V trimming: 4 bases; J trimming: 2 bases; junction bases outside the gene matches: 18. The germline gives CDR1 KGHSH, CDR2 LQKENI. The CDR3 contains 20 residues. The DNA of the CDR3 is TGTGCCAGCTCACAAACCGGGACAGGGACATGGACATCGACTGGAAACACCATATATTTT. Amino acid sequence: CASSQTGTGTWTSTGNTIYF.

A few counts support this clone. This chain's CDR3 is CAWTAQGSGEQYF. The CDR3 DNA sequence: TGTGCCTGGACCGCACAGGGTTCGGGGGAGCAGTACTTC. V is TRBV30 and J is TRBJ2-7, with a tentative D call TRBD1 (6 bases). The CDR3 is 13 amino acids. CDR1 is GTSNPN and CDR2 is SVGIG in the germline V gene (reference sequence). The ends were cut back, 4 bases at V and 7 bases at J, with 17 bases in the middle.

This sequence joins TRBV19 and TRBJ2-7; no definite D call. The germline V gene has CDR1 LNHDA and CDR2 SQIVND (reference sequence). The CDR3 length is 14 residues. Trimming took off 1 base at V and 5 bases at J, with 12 bases between the two ends. The CDR3 nucleotides read TGTGCCAGTAGTATAGGTTCGGGTTCCCACGAGCAGTACTTC. Translating it yields CASSIGSGSHEQYF.

The rearrangement links TRBV7-2 to TRBJ2-3, with TRBD1 matching over 9 bases. The CDR3 runs to 19 residues. Germline V gives CDR1 SGHTA, CDR2 FQGNSA. V gave up 4 bases and J gave up 3 bases; unmatched junction bases: 17. CDR3 amino acids: CASSSRPDRTGVGTDTQYF. CDR3 nucleotides: TGTGCCAGCAGCTCCCGACCGGATAGGACAGGGGTGGGAACAGATACGCAGTATTTT.

The chain uses TRBV15 and TRBJ2-3, with D maybe TRBD2 (7 bases). The CDR3 has 14 amino acids. CDR1 and CDR2 (germline): LNHNV, YYDKDF (reference sequence). V was shortened by 7 bases and J by 5 bases, with 16 bases between the two germline ends. The DNA for the CDR3 is TGTGCCACCAAGGGGGGCGGGGGTAAAGATACGCAGTATTTT. It yields the protein CATKGGGGKDTQYF.

The chain combines TRBV11-2 with TRBJ2-7; 9 bases map to TRBD1. The V segment lost 4 bases and the J segment 3 bases; nucleotides outside the gene matches: 7. This CDR3 is 15 amino acids long. CDR1 and CDR2 from the germline V gene are SGHAT and FQNNGV. CDR3: CASSSTGTGFYEQYF. The CDR3 coding sequence is TGTGCCAGCAGCTCTACCGGGACAGGGTTCTACGAGCAGTACTTC.

V usage is TRBV3-1 (or the pseudogene TRBV3-2) and J usage is TRBJ2-5, with D possibly TRBD1 on 5 matching bases. Germline V gene data show CDR1 as LGHDT and CDR2 as YNNKEL (reference sequence). V gave up 4 bases and J gave up 7 bases, with 19 bases separating them. The CDR3 contains 15 residues. CDR3 nucleotide sequence: TGTGCCAGCAGCCCCCTTCGTGGGGCAGTGGGGACCCAGTACTTC. Its translation: CASSPLRGAVGTQYF.

This sequence joins TRBV12-3 or TRBV12-4 and TRBJ1-2; no firm D call. CDR3 length equals 13 residues. V was cut by 4 bases and J by 7 bases, with 13 bases left in between. The CDR3 region is CASSYSGGGGYTF. In DNA, the CDR3 is TGTGCCAGCAGTTATTCGGGAGGAGGTGGCTACACCTTC.

The genes are TRBV9 and TRBJ1-1; 9 positions match TRBD1. V dropped 4 bases and J dropped 4; count of bases not matched to a gene: 5. This CDR3 spans 14 amino acids. Per germline, CDR1 SGDLS and CDR2 YYNGEE. As DNA, the CDR3 is TGTGCCAGCAGCTTTACAGGGGGCGCCACTGAAGCTTTCTTT. This encodes CASSFTGGATEAFF.

This clone has a handful of counts. V and J are TRBV6-1 and TRBJ2-2; TRBD2 might be the D (5 bases). Germline assignment: CDR1 MNHNS and CDR2 SASEGT. The CDR3 covers 15 residues. Deletions cut 2 bases from V and 2 bases from J, with 9 bases between. The CDR3 coding sequence is TGTGCCAGCAGTGAACCTAGCAGAAACACCGGGGAGCTGTTTTTT. Its protein is CASSEPSRNTGELFF.

This chain connects TRBV21-1 to TRBJ1-1; the table calls TRBD1, which could not be checked here. TRBV21-1 is a known pseudogene. The CDR3 runs to 15 residues. This CDR3 is CASSMGDRLNTEAFF. CDR3 coding DNA: TGTGCCAGCAGCATGGGGGACAGGTTGAACACTGAAGCTTTCTTT.

The CDR3 sequence is CASSYGGWTGVTEAFF. The CDR3 DNA is TGTGCCAGCAGTTACGGTGGATGGACAGGGGTCACTGAAGCTTTCTTT. The chain uses TRBV6-5 and TRBJ1-1, with TRBD1 identical over 9 bases. Trimming cost V 2 bases and J 4 bases; bases outside gene matches: 8. The CDR3 covers 16 residues. CDR1 and CDR2 from the germline V gene are MNHEY and SVGAGI.

V gene TRBV5-1 combines with J gene TRBJ1-4; 9 positions agree with TRBD1. The CDR3 sequence is 14 residues long. V was clipped by 5 bases and J by 8 bases; unmatched bases: 7. Germline V gives CDR1 SGHRS, CDR2 YFSETQ. The chain's CDR3 is CASRSTGTGEKLFF. CDR3 in DNA: TGCGCCAGCAGGTCGACAGGGACAGGGGAAAAACTGTTTTTT.

The CDR3 sequence: CASSQERTAQPAYEQYF. CDR3 DNA: TGCGCCAGCAGCCAAGAGAGGACTGCCCAGCCGGCCTACGAGCAGTACTTC. This sequence joins TRBV4-1 and TRBJ2-7, with D perhaps TRBD2 (5 bases). Per the germline V gene, CDR1 is MGHRA and CDR2 is YSYEKL. The CDR3 covers 17 residues. With 0 bases removed from V and 2 bases from J, the gap between germline ends came to 17 bases.

CDR3 DNA: TGCAGCGTTTCCGGGACGGCCGGGAGCACTGAAGCTTTCTTT. Amino acid sequence: CSVSGTAGSTEAFF. This chain joins TRBV29-1 and TRBJ1-1, with D tentatively TRBD1 (5 bases). V was pared by 5 bases and J by 4 bases, with 17 bases between. The CDR3 extends over 14 amino acids. The germline gives CDR1 SQVTM, CDR2 ANQGSEA.

The CDR3 DNA reads TGTGCCAGCAGACCACAGGGGAGCCACGAGCAGTACTTC. Translating gives CASRPQGSHEQYF. J is TRBJ2-7 and V is TRBV12-3 or TRBV12-4, with TRBD1 matching 7 bases. The CDR3 consists of 13 residues. With 6 bases clipped from V and 5 bases from J, the junction kept 7 bases outside the gene matches.

The chain recombines TRBV3-1 (or the pseudogene TRBV3-2) with TRBJ2-1; TRBD1 matches at 7 bases. Unmatched junction bases numbered 1, after V lost 1 base and J lost 4 bases. The CDR3 spans 14 residues. Germline V gene data show CDR1 as LGHDT and CDR2 as YNNKEL (reference sequence). CDR3 DNA: TGTGCCAGCAGCCAAGGGGACAGTTACAATGAGCAGTTCTTC. It translates to CASSQGDSYNEQFF.